The rows below give T cell receptor beta chains drawn from one sample of a study of blood T cell repertoires in COVID-19. TCRdb keeps only in-frame clones here, not all; method: immunoSEQ multiplex PCR. Of 250,000 to 300,000 clones listed, 80% to 90% are singletons. Specimen: peripheral blood. These receptors were obtained from an older woman with COVID-19, enrolled during active disease. CDR3s include the opening cysteine and the closing phenylalanine or tryptophan. A D gene is named only where the DNA matches it firmly. Expanded clones are given a class, and other clones once, few, many or no size at all.

J: TRBJ2-7; D: TRBD2; size: NA; V: TRBV20-1; length: 16; CDR3: CSASRSGGADSYEQYF; DNA: TGCAGTGCTAGTCGCAGCGGGGGGGCCGATTCCTACGAGCAGTACTTC
J: TRBJ1-1; D: NA; size: NA; V: TRBV9; length: 13; CDR3: CASSVEEGTEAFF; DNA: TGTGCCAGCAGCGTAGAGGAGGGGACTGAAGCTTTCTTT
J: TRBJ2-2; D: NA; size: NA; V: TRBV3-1/TRBV3-2; length: 15; CDR3: CASSPKTGATGELFF; DNA: TGTGCCAGCAGCCCTAAGACAGGAGCGACCGGGGAGCTGTTTTTT
J: TRBJ2-5; D: NA; size: once; V: TRBV29-1; length: 13; CDR3: CSGGDSRGETQYF; DNA: TGCAGCGGGGGGGACTCCCGAGGAGAGACCCAGTACTTC
J: TRBJ2-7; D: TRBD2; size: NA; V: TRBV7-2; length: 16; CDR3: CASSSRGSGIGYEQYF; DNA: TGTGCCAGCAGCTCCCGGGGGAGCGGGATCGGCTACGAGCAGTACTTC
J: TRBJ2-2; D: TRBD1; size: once; V: TRBV10-1; length: 19; CDR3: CASSVIRLFGTVNTGELFF; DNA: TGCGCCAGCAGTGTTATTCGGTTGTTTGGGACAGTGAACACCGGGGAGCTGTTTTTT
J: TRBJ1-2; D: TRBD1; size: once; V: TRBV24-1; length: 15; CDR3: CATSDSGQGRNGYTF; DNA: TGTGCCACCAGTGATTCGGGACAGGGTCGAAATGGCTACACCTTC
J: TRBJ1-3; D: NA; size: NA; V: TRBV28; length: 12; CDR3: CASSLSRNTIYF; DNA: TGTGCCAGCAGTTTGTCTAGGAACACCATATATTTT
J: TRBJ1-5; D: NA; size: once; V: TRBV30; length: 14; CDR3: CAWSLRQSNQPQHF; DNA: TGTGCCTGGAGTCTTAGACAGAGCAATCAGCCCCAGCATTTT
J: TRBJ2-3; D: NA; size: NA; V: TRBV9; length: 15; CDR3: CASSVEAPSTDTQYF; DNA: TGTGCCAGCAGCGTAGAAGCCCCCAGCACAGATACGCAGTATTTT
J: TRBJ1-1; D: NA; size: NA; V: TRBV19; length: 15; CDR3: CASLFLGARGTEAFF; DNA: TGTGCCAGTCTGTTTCTGGGGGCGCGTGGGACTGAAGCTTTCTTT
J: TRBJ2-3; D: TRBD1; size: NA; V: TRBV7-9; length: 15; CDR3: CASSPGTATTDTQYF; DNA: TGTGCCAGCAGCCCCGGGACAGCGACCACAGATACGCAGTATTTT
J: TRBJ1-4; D: TRBD1; size: NA; V: TRBV5-4; length: 16; CDR3: CASSALGTGESEKLFF; DNA: TGTGCCAGCAGCGCTCTCGGGACAGGGGAAAGCGAAAAACTGTTTTTT
J: TRBJ1-3; D: NA; size: many; V: TRBV5-6; length: 17; CDR3: CASSLGFGTSSGNTIYF; DNA: TGTGCCAGCAGCTTGGGGTTCGGGACAAGCTCTGGAAACACCATATATTTT
J: TRBJ1-4; D: NA; size: once; V: TRBV23-1; length: 14; CDR3: CASRQTLTNEKLFF; DNA: TGCGCCAGCAGACAGACCCTCACTAATGAAAAACTGTTTTTT
J: TRBJ1-2; D: NA; size: NA; V: TRBV6-2/TRBV6-3; length: 12; CDR3: CASSLTVYGYTF; DNA: TGTGCCAGCAGTCTGACAGTGTATGGCTACACCTTC
J: TRBJ1-1; D: NA; size: few; V: TRBV29-1; length: 12; CDR3: CSVGSPNTEAFF; DNA: TGCAGCGTTGGTAGCCCGAACACTGAAGCTTTCTTT
J: TRBJ1-2; D: NA; size: NA; V: TRBV12-3/TRBV12-4; length: 13; CDR3: CASSPGSNYGYTF; DNA: TGTGCCAGCAGTCCCGGGAGTAACTATGGCTACACCTTC
J: TRBJ1-2; D: NA; size: NA; V: TRBV28; length: 14; CDR3: CASSLPAVLYGYTF; DNA: TGTGCCAGCAGTTTACCCGCAGTGCTCTATGGCTACACCTTC
J: TRBJ2-2; D: NA; size: once; V: TRBV20-1; length: 11; CDR3: CSATSTGELFF; DNA: TGCAGTGCTACTTCCACCGGGGAGCTGTTTTTT
J: TRBJ2-7; D: NA; size: NA; V: TRBV9; length: 13; CDR3: CASSVGGRLEQYF; DNA: TGTGCCAGCAGCGTAGGAGGAAGACTCGAGCAGTACTTC
J: TRBJ1-4; D: NA; size: NA; V: TRBV18; length: 19; CDR3: CASSPLSFTGPVRVEKLFF; DNA: TGTGCCAGCTCACCACTGTCCTTTACAGGACCGGTAAGAGTTGAAAAACTGTTTTTT
J: TRBJ2-7; D: TRBD1; size: NA; V: TRBV6-5; length: 14; CDR3: CASSSGQGPYEQYF; DNA: TGTGCCAGCAGTTCCGGACAGGGCCCCTACGAGCAGTACTTC
J: TRBJ2-2; D: NA; size: NA; V: TRBV3-1/TRBV3-2; length: 13; CDR3: CASSQMVGGELFF; DNA: TGTGCCAGCAGCCAAATGGTCGGCGGGGAGCTGTTTTTT
J: TRBJ1-1; D: TRBD1; size: once; V: TRBV19; length: 14; CDR3: CASRILLLQGRAFF; DNA: TGTGCCAGTAGGATCCTCCTCCTACAGGGGCGGGCTTTCTTT
J: TRBJ1-1; D: NA; size: NA; V: TRBV30; length: 11; CDR3: CAWKWGAEAFF; DNA: TGTGCCTGGAAGTGGGGGGCTGAAGCTTTCTTT
J: TRBJ2-2; D: NA; size: NA; V: TRBV7-2; length: 14; CDR3: CATAGGPNTGELFF; DNA: TGTGCTACCGCAGGGGGGCCGAACACCGGGGAGCTGTTTTTT
J: TRBJ2-3; D: TRBD1; size: NA; V: TRBV29-1; length: 13; CDR3: CSAHRGSTDTQYF; DNA: TGCAGCGCCCACAGGGGATCCACAGATACGCAGTATTTT
J: TRBJ1-1; D: TRBD1; size: NA; V: TRBV6-5; length: 12; CDR3: CASRPTGDEAFF; DNA: TGTGCCAGCAGACCGACAGGGGATGAAGCTTTCTTT
J: TRBJ1-1; D: NA; size: NA; V: TRBV7-8; length: 16; CDR3: CASSLAGGADSTEAFF; DNA: TGTGCCAGCAGCTTAGCGGGAGGGGCTGATAGCACTGAAGCTTTCTTT
J: TRBJ1-1; D: NA; size: NA; V: TRBV19; length: 14; CDR3: CARRVHERNTEAFF; DNA: TGTGCCAGACGGGTTCATGAGAGGAACACTGAAGCTTTCTTT
J: TRBJ2-7; D: TRBD1; size: NA; V: TRBV9; length: 14; CDR3: CASSVDGQGYEQYF; DNA: TGTGCCAGCAGCGTAGATGGACAGGGCTACGAGCAGTACTTC
J: TRBJ2-3; D: TRBD2; size: NA; V: TRBV5-1; length: 16; CDR3: CASSPPGTSGGDTQYF; DNA: TGCGCCAGCAGCCCCCCCGGGACTAGCGGGGGTGATACGCAGTATTTT
J: TRBJ1-6; D: NA; size: NA; V: TRBV2; length: 15; CDR3: CASSEGQLYNSPLHF; DNA: TGTGCCAGCAGTGAAGGACAGCTCTATAATTCACCCCTCCACTTT
J: TRBJ1-5; D: NA; size: NA; V: TRBV6-5; length: 15; CDR3: CASRVGAVSDQPQHF; DNA: TGTGCCAGCAGGGTCGGTGCGGTTTCAGATCAGCCCCAGCATTTT
J: TRBJ2-5; D: NA; size: NA; V: TRBV4-1; length: 13; CDR3: CASSRPGQETQYF; DNA: TGCGCCAGCAGCCGCCCGGGCCAAGAGACCCAGTACTTC
J: TRBJ2-7; D: TRBD1; size: NA; V: TRBV7-2; length: 15; CDR3: CASSLTTGGWYEQYF; DNA: TGTGCCAGCAGCTTAACGACAGGGGGCTGGTACGAGCAGTACTTC
J: TRBJ2-3; D: TRBD1; size: NA; V: TRBV5-1; length: 14; CDR3: CATARDSSTDTQYF; DNA: TGCGCCACCGCGAGGGACAGTTCCACAGATACGCAGTATTTT
J: TRBJ1-2; D: TRBD1; size: NA; V: TRBV6-5; length: 14; CDR3: CASSYSTGNYGYTF; DNA: TGTGCCAGCAGTTACTCGACAGGGAATTATGGCTACACCTTC
J: TRBJ2-3; D: NA; size: NA; V: TRBV6-5; length: 14; CDR3: CASSYRGRTDTQYF; DNA: TGTGCCAGCAGTTACAGGGGTAGGACAGATACGCAGTATTTT
J: TRBJ2-7; D: NA; size: once; V: TRBV4-1; length: 15; CDR3: CASSHPPGLIYEQYF; DNA: TGCGCCAGCAGCCATCCTCCGGGACTCATCTACGAGCAGTACTTC
J: TRBJ1-4; D: NA; size: NA; V: TRBV11-2; length: 16; CDR3: CASSPGGPTTNEKLFF; DNA: TGTGCCAGCAGCCCCGGGGGGCCCACAACTAATGAAAAACTGTTTTTT
J: TRBJ2-3; D: NA; size: NA; V: TRBV3-1/TRBV3-2; length: 17; CDR3: CASSHALSGPGTDTQYF; DNA: TGTGCCAGCAGCCATGCCCTTAGCGGACCAGGCACAGATACGCAGTATTTT
J: TRBJ2-7; D: TRBD2; size: NA; V: TRBV5-1; length: 15; CDR3: CASSFAGTRVDEQYF; DNA: TGCGCCAGCAGCTTCGCCGGGACTAGGGTCGACGAGCAGTACTTC
J: TRBJ1-5; D: TRBD1; size: few; V: TRBV2; length: 12; CDR3: CASQGGGQPQHF; DNA: TGTGCCAGCCAGGGGGGCGGGCAGCCCCAGCATTTT
J: TRBJ2-1; D: TRBD2; size: NA; V: TRBV5-1; length: 14; CDR3: CASSLAGGPNEQFF; DNA: TGCGCCAGCAGCTTAGCGGGGGGGCCCAATGAGCAGTTCTTC
J: TRBJ1-2; D: NA; size: NA; V: TRBV25-1; length: 11; CDR3: CASRGGSGYTF; DNA: TGTGCCAGCAGGGGGGGGAGTGGCTACACCTTC
J: TRBJ2-5; D: NA; size: NA; V: TRBV5-1; length: 15; CDR3: CASSLVGGLQETQYF; DNA: TGCGCCAGCAGCTTGGTAGGGGGATTACAAGAGACCCAGTACTTC
J: TRBJ1-2; D: NA; size: NA; V: TRBV3-1/TRBV3-2; length: 13; CDR3: CASSPRLADGYTF; DNA: TGTGCCAGCAGCCCCCGCCTAGCAGATGGCTACACCTTC
J: TRBJ1-3; D: NA; size: few; V: TRBV7-2; length: 14; CDR3: CASSLGTVGNTIYF; DNA: TGTGCCAGCAGCTTAGGGACAGTTGGAAACACCATATATTTT
J: TRBJ1-5; D: NA; size: many; V: TRBV6-1; length: 16; CDR3: CASSETRAGGNQPQHF; DNA: TGTGCCAGCAGTGAAACCCGGGCAGGGGGCAATCAGCCCCAGCATTTT
J: TRBJ1-2; D: NA; size: NA; V: TRBV6-5; length: 14; CDR3: CASSYAGENYGYTF; DNA: TGTGCCAGCAGTTACGCGGGGGAGAACTATGGCTACACCTTC
J: TRBJ1-5; D: TRBD1; size: NA; V: TRBV11-2; length: 16; CDR3: CASSGRDRDVNQPQHF; DNA: TGTGCCAGCAGCGGGCGGGACAGGGATGTCAATCAGCCCCAGCATTTT
J: TRBJ1-1; D: TRBD1; size: NA; V: TRBV4-3; length: 16; CDR3: CASSQGITGGRTEAFF; DNA: TGCGCCAGCAGCCAAGGAATTACAGGGGGCCGTACTGAAGCTTTCTTT
J: TRBJ2-1; D: TRBD2; size: few; V: TRBV19; length: 16; CDR3: CASSDHSSGGVYEQFF; DNA: TGTGCCAGTAGTGATCATTCTAGCGGGGGGGTGTATGAGCAGTTCTTC